The 20 T cell receptor beta chains below all came from one sample that was sequenced in a study of CD8+CD57+ T cells in acquired aplastic anemia. Template material for TCR beta VDJ and CDR3 profiling consisted of genomic DNA. TCRdb processed the reads anew with MiXCR; each CDR3 protein has one entry. In the table there are 400,000 to 450,000 distinct CDR3 sequences, about two thirds of which are singletons. Source material: sorted CD4+, CD8+, or CD8+CD57+ T cells (not recorded which) from PBMCs. The source of these receptors is a human donor in good health, serving as a control.

This sequence joins TRBV2 and TRBJ1-6, with 7 bases fitting TRBD1. The CDR3 contains 15 residues. Germline-derived CDR1 and CDR2 are SNHLY and FYNNEI. J lost 10 bases, V lost 6 bases, and 12 bases had no gene match. This CDR3 is CASSPLQGTRSPLHF. CDR3 bases: TGTGCCAGCAGCCCACTACAGGGGACTAGATCACCCCTCCACTTT.

The rearrangement uses TRBV10-1 and TRBJ1-1; D is unresolved. The length of the CDR3 is 14 residues. Germline V gives CDR1 WNHNN, CDR2 SYGVQD (reference sequence). V was shortened by 10 bases and J by 0 bases, with 15 bases between the two germline ends. The CDR3, as DNA: TGCGCCATCAGCCTAGGCAGTATGAACACTGAAGCTTTCTTT. Its translation: CAISLGSMNTEAFF.

The chain couples TRBV9 to TRBJ1-2; D not certain. This CDR3 is 13 amino acids long. Germline V lookup: CDR1 SGDLS, CDR2 YYNGEE. V was trimmed by 5 bases and J by 11 bases, leaving 19 bases between them. In DNA, the CDR3 is TGTGCCAGCAGTTGGAGTAGCCTCCTGCCTTACACCTTC. As protein: CASSWSSLLPYTF. The entire variable domain, with the rest obtained from reference TRBV9 and TRBJ1-2, is as follows: DSGVTQTPKHLITATGQRVTLRCSPRSGDLSVYWYQQSLDQGLQFLIQYYNGEERAKGNILERFSAQQFPDLHSELNLSSLELGDSALYFCASSWSSLLPYTFGSGTRLTVV.

CDR3 sequence reads: CSVEDLVSGQGGGYGYTF. In DNA, the CDR3 is TGCAGCGTTGAAGATCTAGTATCGGGACAGGGGGGAGGCTATGGCTACACCTTC. V gene TRBV29-1 combines with J gene TRBJ1-2; 11 nucleotides line up with TRBD1. V was clipped by 0 bases and J by 4 bases; unmatched bases: 13. This CDR3 has 18 amino acids. Germline V gene lookup returns CDR1 SQVTM and CDR2 ANQGSEA.

A note on this clonotype: Sequence at one end of the junction differs from germline and may be a read error. The gene calls are TRBV20-1 and TRBJ1-6, with D possibly being TRBD1 (5 bases). Germline loops: CDR1 DFQATT, CDR2 SNEGSKA (reference sequence). The CDR3 runs 13 residues. The CDR3 region has the DNA TGCAGTGCTAGCCCCCCCGGACATTCTCCCCTCCACTTT. Amino acid sequence: CSASPPGHSPLHF.

This clonotype occurred once. The genes are TRBV6-1 and TRBJ2-7; 12 positions agree with TRBD1. CDR3 length equals 12 residues. CDR1 and CDR2 from the germline V gene are MNHNS and SASEGT. The CDR3 DNA reads as TGTGAGGGGGACAGGGGGCAGGGCGAGCAGTACTTC. Its protein is CEGDRGQGEQYF.

This clonotype came up many times. The chain is built from TRBV20-1 and TRBJ1-6; possibly TRBD1 for D (6 bases). This CDR3 comprises 13 residues. The germline V gene encodes CDR1 DFQATT and CDR2 SNEGSKA (reference sequence). Deletions cut 2 bases from V and 8 bases from J, with 10 bases between. For the CDR3, the DNA is TGCAGTGCTAGAACAGGGACTGATTCACCCCTCCACTTT. Protein product: CSARTGTDSPLHF.

As to this clonotype: A read error may account for a junction end that differs from germline. The chain's CDR3 is CASSTFRTGLHSLF. The CDR3 nucleotides are TGTGCCAGCAGCACATTTCGGACAGGCCTCCATTCACTCTTT. This rearrangement joins TRBV9 to TRBJ1-1, with TRBD1 matching over 7 bases. The CDR3 loop spans 14 amino acids. Germline CDR1 reads SGDLS; CDR2 reads YYNGEE.

This chain links TRBV2 with TRBJ1-3; a possible D gene is TRBD1 (6 bases). The CDR3 length is 13 residues. With 6 bases removed from V and 2 bases from J, the gap between germline ends came to 8 bases. Germline V gives CDR1 SNHLY, CDR2 FYNNEI. The CDR3 here is CASRRGAGNTIYF. The CDR3 nucleotides are TGTGCCAGCAGGAGGGGGGCTGGAAACACCATATATTTT.

The chain employs TRBV6-6 and TRBJ1-4, with a tentative D call TRBD1 (5 bases). V was clipped by 8 bases and J by 1 base, with 14 bases between them. Germline V gene data show CDR1 as MNHNY and CDR2 as SVGAGI (reference sequence). The CDR3 is 15 residues long. CDR3 in DNA: TGTGCCAGCGGGGGAGGGGTCATAACTAATGAAAAACTGTTTTTT. Protein sequence: CASGGGVITNEKLFF.

This chain joins TRBV15 and TRBJ1-5; 10 nucleotides match TRBD1. This CDR3 comprises 18 residues. The germline CDR1 and CDR2 sequences are LNHNV and YYDKDF (reference sequence). V lost 0 bases to trimming and J lost 5 bases; unmatched junction nucleotides: 10. The CDR3 sequence is CATSRDWPIGTGDQPQHF. The CDR3 DNA sequence: TGTGCCACCAGCAGAGATTGGCCTATAGGGACAGGGGATCAGCCCCAGCATTTT.

The rearrangement joins TRBV20-1 to TRBJ2-5; TRBD2 aligns across 10 bases. The junction had 8 bases not matched to a gene; V was cut back by 6 bases and J by 7 bases. The CDR3 contains 13 residues. Germline V gene sequence: CDR1 DFQATT, CDR2 SNEGSKA (reference sequence). The CDR3 region is CSARPGLALTQYF. CDR3 DNA: TGCAGTGCGAGACCGGGACTAGCGTTGACCCAGTACTTC.

This chain uses TRBV15 with TRBJ2-1, with D unclear. V lost 1 base and J 6 bases, leaving 13 bases between the germline ends. This CDR3 contains 15 residues. CDR1 LNHNV and CDR2 YYDKDF come from the germline V gene (reference sequence). CDR3 sequence: CATSRGDPASNEQFF. The CDR3 DNA sequence: TGTGCCACCAGCAGAGGAGACCCTGCTAGCAATGAGCAGTTCTTC.

This clonotype was observed a handful of times. V gene TRBV2 combines with J gene TRBJ2-7, with D possibly matching TRBD1 (6 bases). This CDR3 comprises 13 residues. V lost 7 bases to trimming and J lost 3 bases, with 13 bases between them. Germline values: CDR1 SNHLY, CDR2 FYNNEI. CDR3 sequence reads: CASTSGHFYEQYF. As DNA, the CDR3 is TGTGCCAGCACTTCGGGACATTTCTACGAGCAGTACTTC. The full variable domain, in which reference TRBV2 and TRBJ2-7 provide the parts outside the CDR3, is EPEVTQTPSHQVTQMGQEVILRCVPISNHLYFYWYRQILGQKVEFLVSFYNNEISEKSEIFDDQFSVERPDGSNFTLKIRSTKLEDSAMYFCASTSGHFYEQYFGPGTRLTVT.

This clonotype has ten or more counts. The J gene is TRBJ1-2, the V gene TRBV6-5; tentatively, D is TRBD1 (6 bases). Per the germline V gene, CDR1 is MNHEY and CDR2 is SVGAGI. Trimming removed 6 bases at V and 4 bases at J, with 12 bases between. This CDR3 region has 13 residues. The CDR3 bases are TGTGCCAGCAGCGAAACAGGGATCTATGGCTACACCTTC. It codes for CASSETGIYGYTF.

The chain is built from TRBV5-1 and TRBJ1-1, with D maybe TRBD1 (5 bases). V lost 5 bases to trimming and J lost 1 base, with 15 bases between them. The CDR3 is 15 residues long. Germline CDR1 and CDR2: SGHRS and YFSETQ. As DNA, the CDR3 is TGCGCCAGCAGACCCGTGGGCCAGGGGAACACTGAAGCTTTCTTT. Translating it yields CASRPVGQGNTEAFF.

The chain couples TRBV5-1 to TRBJ2-7; D not certain. Germline CDR1 is SGHRS and CDR2 is YFSETQ. This CDR3 is 15 amino acids long. V was trimmed by 5 bases and J by 2 bases, leaving 17 bases between them. The chain's CDR3 is CASRPHPTLAYEQYF. The CDR3 region has the DNA TGCGCCAGCAGACCCCACCCCACCCTAGCCTACGAGCAGTACTTC.

Points on this clonotype: This likely comes from a read error, as the CDR3 has no conserved phenylalanine or tryptophan at its end. The chain employs TRBV11-1 and TRBJ1-6; D not resolved. The V and J ends lost 5 bases and 10 bases respectively, with 12 bases between them. Germline loops: CDR1 SGHAT, CDR2 FQDESV (reference sequence). The CDR3 contains 13 residues. The CDR3 DNA sequence: TGTGCCAGCAGCGCCGATATGGAATCACCCCTCCACTTG. It encodes CASSADMESPLHL.

On this clonotype: It is likely a read error, because the conserved phenylalanine at the end of the CDR3 is missing. No DNA is shown, since the ends of the CDR3 on it are uncertain; the CDR3 is the one TCRdb lists. The genes are TRBV7-2 and TRBJ2-1; no DNA check was done on the table's D call, TRBD1. CDR1 SGHTA and CDR2 FQGNSA come from the germline V gene. From its first to its last residue, the CDR3 has 13 amino acids. CDR3 region: CASTRLGGTGNEQ.

Concerning this clonotype itself: At one end the junction does not follow the germline gene, possibly because of a read error. The J gene is TRBJ1-4, the V gene TRBV10-3; no clear D. This CDR3 contains 13 residues. Germline V gives CDR1 ENHRY, CDR2 SYGVKD. Written as DNA, the CDR3 is TGTGCCATCAGTGCGCCGAGGGCCCTAGACAAGGCCTTT. This translates into CAISAPRALDKAF.